The next 32 T cell receptor beta chains were all read from a single sample in a study of memory CD4+ T cells and cytomegalovirus serostatus. The sort gate was single viable CD3+CD4+CD8-CD45RO+ cells for memory CD4+ T cells. TCRdb keeps only in-frame clones here, not all; method: immunoSEQ multiplex PCR. The repertoire includes 40,000 to 60,000 clones, 78% of them detected once, and 0.78% sits in the top ten. Sequencing input: memory CD4+ T cells from blood. The source of these receptors is an adult in good health and CMV-seronegative.

V gene TRBV6-6 combines with J gene TRBJ2-2, with 7 bases matching TRBD2. V lost 6 bases and J lost 5; bases outside the gene matches: 9. From germline, CDR1 is MNHNY and CDR2 SVGAGI (reference sequence). This CDR3 is 15 amino acids long. Here the CDR3 DNA reads TGTGCCAGCAGGGACCTCGGGAGGAGGACCGGGGAGCTGTTTTTT. This encodes CASRDLGRRTGELFF.

The sample holds a few counts of this clone. The rearrangement links TRBV19 to TRBJ2-2; either TRBD1 or TRBD2 may supply D (5 bases each). The CDR3 runs to 12 residues. Deletions cut 10 bases from V and 6 bases from J, with 12 bases between. CDR1 LNHDA and CDR2 SQIVND come from the germline V gene (reference sequence). In DNA form, the CDR3 reads TGTGCCACCAATTCGGGGCCCGGGGAGCTGTTTTTT. It encodes CATNSGPGELFF.

The genes are TRBV2 and TRBJ2-7; 10 bases fit TRBD2. V lost 11 bases, J lost 5 bases, and 9 bases stayed unmatched. The CDR3 is 13 residues long. Per the germline V gene, CDR1 is SNHLY and CDR2 is FYNNEI. The CDR3 nucleotides read TGTGCCTCCCAGCGGGAGGGCCTCAACGAGCAGTACTTC. Translated: CASQREGLNEQYF.

V usage is TRBV7-9 and J usage is TRBJ1-2, with TRBD1 as a possible D gene (5 bases). The CDR3 loop spans 13 amino acids. Per germline, CDR1 SEHNR and CDR2 FQNEAQ (reference sequence). Trimming pared 5 bases from V and 4 bases from J, leaving 11 bases between. This chain's CDR3 is CASSPMGGYGYTF. CDR3 nucleotide sequence: TGTGCCAGCAGCCCAATGGGGGGCTATGGCTACACCTTC.

The CDR3 bases are TGTGCCAGCAGCTTGGCCAGGGGAGAAAGGATTGGCTACACCTTC. Amino acids: CASSLARGERIGYTF. This chain links TRBV5-4 with TRBJ1-2, with a tentative D call TRBD1 (6 bases). CDR3 size: 15 residues. Germline V gene sequence: CDR1 SGHNT, CDR2 YYREEE (reference sequence). The V and J ends lost 0 bases and 7 bases respectively, with 16 bases between them. The full variable domain, rest sourced from reference TRBV5-4 and TRBJ1-2, is ETGVTQSPTHLIKTRGQQVTLRCSSQSGHNTVSWYQQALGQGPQFIFQYYREEENGRGNFPPRFSGLQFPNYSSELNVNALELDDSALYLCASSLARGERIGYTFGSGTRLTVV.

The rearrangement joins TRBV11-2 to TRBJ1-2, with D perhaps matching TRBD1 (6 bases). CDR3 length: 14 residues. The V end was cut by 5 bases, the J end by 4 bases, with 14 bases between. CDR1 is SGHAT, CDR2 FQNNGV, per germline. This CDR3 reads CASSAEGGLYGYTF. For the CDR3, the DNA is TGTGCCAGCAGCGCGGAGGGGGGCCTCTATGGCTACACCTTC.

J is TRBJ2-1 and V is TRBV5-1, with TRBD1 matching over 7 bases. CDR1 and CDR2 (germline): SGHRS, YFSETQ. CDR3 length: 16 residues. V lost 1 base to trimming and J lost 2 bases; unmatched junction nucleotides: 6. The CDR3 DNA sequence: TGCGCCAGCAGCTTGATCACAGGGGCGACCTACAATGAGCAGTTCTTC. Translated: CASSLITGATYNEQFF.

This sequence joins TRBV19 and TRBJ1-1; D not resolved. Trimming pared 4 bases from V and 6 bases from J, leaving 18 bases between. Germline V gene lookup returns CDR1 LNHDA and CDR2 SQIVND (reference sequence). CDR3 size: 15 residues. In nucleotides, the CDR3 is TGTGCCAGTAGTACGACCCGCGGGGTACCGGCTGAAGCTTTCTTT. Protein product: CASSTTRGVPAEAFF. The complete variable domain, with remaining parts taken from reference TRBV19 and TRBJ1-1, reads DGGITQSPKYLFRKEGQNVTLSCEQNLNHDAMYWYRQDPGQGLRLIYYSQIVNDFQKGDIAEGYSVSREKKESFPLTVTSAQKNPTAFYLCASSTTRGVPAEAFFGQGTRLTVV.

This clone turned up a few times. This chain links TRBV30 with TRBJ1-1, with TRBD1 matching 8 bases. This CDR3 comprises 15 residues. CDR1 is GTSNPN, CDR2 SVGIG, per germline (reference sequence). V was clipped by 2 bases and J by 0 bases; unmatched bases: 5. The CDR3 nucleotides read TGTGCCTGGAGTCAGGGGACAGGCGTGAACACTGAAGCTTTCTTT. This translates into CAWSQGTGVNTEAFF.

This clone came up a few times. This sequence joins TRBV9 and TRBJ2-3; a weak D match, TRBD2 (5 bases). The V and J ends lost 5 bases and 4 bases respectively, with 14 bases between them. The length of the CDR3 is 14 residues. Per the germline V gene, CDR1 is SGDLS and CDR2 is YYNGEE. CDR3 DNA: TGTGCCAGCAGTCCTCAGGCGGGCTCAGATACGCAGTATTTT. Residues: CASSPQAGSDTQYF. The full variable domain, with the rest looked up from reference TRBV9 and TRBJ2-3, is DSGVTQTPKHLITATGQRVTLRCSPRSGDLSVYWYQQSLDQGLQFLIQYYNGEERAKGNILERFSAQQFPDLHSELNLSSLELGDSALYFCASSPQAGSDTQYFGPGTRLTVL.

The chain uses TRBV29-1 and TRBJ2-1; 7 bases agree with TRBD2. The CDR3 covers 15 residues. The germline V gene encodes CDR1 SQVTM and CDR2 ANQGSEA. The V and J ends lost 2 bases and 8 bases, in that order; junction bases with no gene match: 12. In DNA, the CDR3 is TGCAGCGTTGAATTGGGTAGGACTAGTAATGATGAGCAGTTCTTC. Its translation: CSVELGRTSNDEQFF.

The V and J genes are TRBV5-4 and TRBJ2-7; D is perhaps TRBD1 or TRBD2 (7 bases each). This CDR3 contains 13 residues. Between the trimmed V and J ends, which lost 3 bases and 7 bases, there was a span of 14 bases. Germline-derived CDR1 and CDR2 are SGHNT and YYREEE (reference sequence). CDR3 loop: CASSSAGGVEQYF. As DNA, the CDR3 is TGTGCCAGCAGCTCCGCAGGGGGGGTGGAGCAGTACTTC.

This clone is a singleton in its sample. The chain joins TRBV30 to TRBJ2-7; no reliable D call. Germline assignment: CDR1 GTSNPN and CDR2 SVGIG (reference sequence). V was shortened by 1 base and J by 3 bases, with 7 bases between the two germline ends. CDR3 length: 12 amino acids. DNA for the CDR3: TGTGCCTGGAGTGGTGGCCGCTACGAGCAGTACTTC. Translated: CAWSGGRYEQYF.

This clone ranks as medium-sized (0.01 to 0.1%). The rearrangement uses TRBV30 and TRBJ2-7; 10 positions match TRBD2. This CDR3 has 18 amino acids. Germline V gene lookup returns CDR1 GTSNPN and CDR2 SVGIG (reference sequence). Unmatched junction bases numbered 16, after V lost 0 bases and J lost 5 bases. CDR3 sequence: CAWSVSSGRPMAPDEQYF. CDR3 DNA: TGTGCCTGGAGTGTATCTAGCGGGAGACCTATGGCCCCCGACGAGCAGTACTTC.

The chain joins TRBV18 to TRBJ2-3; D is undetermined. The CDR3 spans 12 residues. The V end was cut by 5 bases, the J end by 4 bases, with 7 bases between. Germline values: CDR1 KGHSH, CDR2 LQKENI. In DNA form, the CDR3 reads TGTGCCAGCTCAACCTTAGCAGATACGCAGTATTTT. It is translated as CASSTLADTQYF. The full variable domain, completed using reference TRBV18 and TRBJ2-3, is NAGVMQNPRHLVRRRGQEARLRCSPMKGHSHVYWYRQLPEEGLKFMVYLQKENIIDESGMPKERFSAEFPKEGPSILRIQQVVRGDSAAYFCASSTLADTQYFGPGTRLTVL.

This clone was recorded once. V gene TRBV29-1 combines with J gene TRBJ1-1; the D gene is possibly TRBD1 (5 bases). Per germline, CDR1 SQVTM and CDR2 ANQGSEA. V was cut by 0 bases and J by 10 bases, with 18 bases left in between. The CDR3 contains 14 residues. The CDR3 is CSVEDPGTGTGAFF. CDR3 sequence (DNA): TGCAGCGTTGAAGATCCGGGGACGGGAACCGGAGCTTTCTTT.

The chain combines TRBV5-1 with TRBJ1-5, with D unresolved. The CDR3 runs 14 residues. The V end was cut by 0 bases, the J end by 7 bases, with 11 bases between. CDR1 and CDR2 (germline): SGHRS, YFSETQ. CDR3 DNA: TGCGCCAGCAGCTTGGGGCAGGTAGGACAGCCCCAGCATTTT. It yields the protein CASSLGQVGQPQHF.

The rearrangement uses TRBV5-6 and TRBJ1-6; maybe TRBD1 (6 bases). The CDR3 consists of 16 residues. Trimming left V 3 bases short and J 7 bases short, with 17 bases between. The germline V gene has CDR1 SGHDT and CDR2 YYEEEE. CDR3 amino acids: CASSSDGGQGNSPLHF. The DNA of the CDR3 is TGTGCCAGCAGCTCCGATGGCGGGCAGGGGAATTCACCCCTCCACTTT.

V gene TRBV10-1 combines with J gene TRBJ2-5; TRBD1 matches at 12 bases. CDR3 size: 20 residues. V lost 2 bases, J lost 5 bases, and 18 bases stayed unmatched. Germline CDR1 is WNHNN and CDR2 is SYGVQD (reference sequence). The CDR3 DNA is TGCGCCAGCAGTGAGCCCCCCCCGGGACAGGGGGCTCTGGAAGTGGAGACCCAGTACTTC. Its translation is CASSEPPPGQGALEVETQYF.

J is TRBJ1-1 and V is TRBV18, with 8 positions matching TRBD1. This CDR3 spans 15 amino acids. Germline V lookup: CDR1 KGHSH, CDR2 LQKENI. V lost 3 bases to trimming and J lost 3 bases; unmatched junction nucleotides: 6. The CDR3 loop is CASSPQGAKDTEAFF. The DNA of the CDR3 is TGTGCCAGCTCACCTCAGGGGGCGAAGGACACTGAAGCTTTCTTT.

The chain uses TRBV19 and TRBJ1-2; 9 nucleotides agree with TRBD1. Looked up from germline, CDR1 is LNHDA and CDR2 is SQIVND (reference sequence). Unmatched junction bases numbered 9, after V lost 5 bases and J lost 8 bases. CDR3 length: 14 residues. Written as DNA, the CDR3 is TGTGCCAGTAGTCCGAGCCGGGACAGGGCCGGCTACACCTTC. Encoded protein: CASSPSRDRAGYTF.

This clone was recorded once. The V call is TRBV9, the J call TRBJ2-2; D is possibly TRBD1 (6 bases). V gave up 5 bases and J gave up 0 bases, with 8 bases separating them. The V gene's germline CDR1 is SGDLS and CDR2 YYNGEE. This CDR3 has 14 residues. DNA of the CDR3: TGTGCCAGCAGTGGACAGACGAACACCGGGGAGCTGTTTTTT. It is translated as CASSGQTNTGELFF.

This chain connects TRBV4-2 to TRBJ2-6, with 7 bases aligning to TRBD1. There are 17 residues in the CDR3. The ends lost 0 bases at V and 1 base at J; junction bases unmatched: 3. Germline V gene data show CDR1 as LGHNA and CDR2 as YNFKEQ. The CDR3 nucleotides read TGTGCCAGCAGCCAAGACAGGGGGTTTTCTGGGGCCAACGTCCTGACTTTC. It codes for CASSQDRGFSGANVLTF.

V is TRBV30 and J is TRBJ2-7, with TRBD1 as a possible D gene (6 bases). This CDR3 has 13 amino acids. Germline values: CDR1 GTSNPN, CDR2 SVGIG (reference sequence). Between the trimmed V and J ends, which lost 2 bases and 4 bases, there was a span of 12 bases. CDR3 sequence (DNA): TGTGCCTGGAGTTCGGGACAAGGATACGAGCAGTACTTC. This encodes CAWSSGQGYEQYF. Full variable domain (missing parts from reference TRBV30 and TRBJ2-7): SQTIHQWPATLVQPVGSPLSLECTVEGTSNPNLYWYRQAAGRGLQLLFYSVGIGQISSEVPQNLSASRPQDRQFILSSKKLLLSDSGFYLCAWSSGQGYEQYFGPGTRLTVT.

The gene calls are TRBV6-5 and TRBJ1-1; D unresolved. The length of the CDR3 is 13 residues. Germline-derived CDR1 and CDR2 are MNHEY and SVGAGI. V was pared by 6 bases and J by 1 base, with 9 bases between. The CDR3 region is CASRRRGNTEAFF. The CDR3 bases are TGTGCCAGCAGACGACGGGGGAACACTGAAGCTTTCTTT.

The rearrangement links TRBV5-5 to TRBJ1-1, with a weak D call TRBD1 (5 bases). This CDR3 has 15 amino acids. Between the trimmed V and J ends, which lost 5 bases and 4 bases, there was a span of 18 bases. Germline V lookup: CDR1 SGHKS, CDR2 YYEKEE (reference sequence). The CDR3 DNA reads as TGTGCCAGCAGGCCTAATCCGGGACGAGCCACTGAAGCTTTCTTT. Translated, it gives CASRPNPGRATEAFF.

The V and J genes are TRBV30 and TRBJ1-4; 9 nucleotides line up with TRBD1. Germline CDR1 is GTSNPN and CDR2 is SVGIG (reference sequence). Trimming took 0 bases from V and 5 from J; bases not matched to a gene: 7. The CDR3 runs to 16 residues. CDR3: CAWSVPGQGQNEKLFF. The CDR3 nucleotides read TGTGCCTGGAGTGTACCCGGACAGGGGCAGAATGAAAAACTGTTTTTT.

This chain links TRBV11-2 with TRBJ1-2; D ambiguous. In germline, CDR1 is SGHAT, CDR2 FQNNGV. V gave up 5 bases and J gave up 5 bases, with 6 bases separating them. The CDR3 runs 11 residues. The CDR3 region has the DNA TGTGCCAGCAGCCTCTGGTATGGCTACACCTTC. Its translation: CASSLWYGYTF.

V gene TRBV6-4 combines with J gene TRBJ1-1; 8 nucleotides match TRBD1. From germline, CDR1 is MRHNA and CDR2 SNTAGT. The CDR3 contains 16 residues. With 6 bases clipped from V and 5 bases from J, the junction kept 14 bases outside the gene matches. CDR3 in DNA: TGTGCCAGCAGGAGGGAGTCTACAGGGGGTAGTACTGAAGCTTTCTTT. This translates into CASRRESTGGSTEAFF.

The chain is built from TRBV7-9 and TRBJ1-1; unclear D gene. CDR3 size: 14 residues. The V and J ends lost 2 bases and 0 bases respectively, with 7 bases between them. CDR1 and CDR2 from the germline V gene are SEHNR and FQNEAQ (reference sequence). CDR3 coding DNA: TGTGCCAGCAGCTTACGGGGTTTGAACACTGAAGCTTTCTTT. It encodes CASSLRGLNTEAFF.

V gene TRBV4-2 combines with J gene TRBJ2-5; 7 nucleotides align to TRBD2. CDR1 and CDR2 from the germline V gene are LGHNA and YNFKEQ. The junction had 6 bases not matched to a gene; V was cut back by 1 base and J by 4 bases. The CDR3 is 15 residues long. In nucleotides, the CDR3 is TGTGCCAGCAGCCAAGGTACCAGCGGGACAGAGACCCAGTACTTC. It is translated as CASSQGTSGTETQYF.

V and J are TRBV9 and TRBJ2-5; D remains ambiguous. The germline V gene has CDR1 SGDLS and CDR2 YYNGEE. The CDR3 length is 15 residues. Trimming pared 0 bases from V and 1 base from J, leaving 10 bases between. The CDR3: CASSVGVETQETQYF. The CDR3 region has the DNA TGTGCCAGCAGCGTAGGCGTTGAAACCCAAGAGACCCAGTACTTC.